The 14 T cell receptor beta chains below come from one sample, sequenced in a study of blood T cell repertoires in COVID-19. Some clones are missing from TCRdb's copy, which holds only in-frame ones; the method was immunoSEQ multiplex PCR. The sample holds 63,000 or so clones, around 87% seen once. The sequenced material came from peripheral blood. Source of these receptors: a man in his 70s with active COVID-19.

The V call is TRBV9, the J call TRBJ2-7; a possible D gene is TRBD1 (7 bases). Trimming removed 4 bases from V and 6 bases from J, with 14 bases in between. CDR3 size: 13 residues. Looked up from germline, CDR1 is SGDLS and CDR2 is YYNGEE. The CDR3 DNA reads TGTGCCAGCAGCCCAGGGGGGACAAGCGAGCAGTACTTC. It encodes CASSPGGTSEQYF.

CDR3 nucleotides: TGTGCCACCAGCCCCGGACAGGGTGAGTGGGGGAGCAATCAGCCCCAGCATTTT. Its translation is CATSPGQGEWGSNQPQHF. The chain employs TRBV24-1 and TRBJ1-5; 8 bases are a match to TRBD1. The CDR3 extends over 18 amino acids. With V trimmed by 7 bases and J by 1 base, 14 bases remained unmatched. CDR1 is KGHDR and CDR2 is SFDVKD in the germline V gene.

In its sample, this clone was seen a few times. The rearrangement joins TRBV7-3 to TRBJ1-1; possible D gene TRBD1, 6 bases. CDR3 size: 14 residues. Trimming pared 2 bases from V and 5 bases from J, leaving 12 bases between. Germline V gives CDR1 SGHTA, CDR2 FQGTGA. As DNA, the CDR3 is TGTGCCAGCAGCTTACGCGGACAGCGGACTGAAGCTTTCTTT. Translated, it gives CASSLRGQRTEAFF.

The V call is TRBV9, the J call TRBJ1-4, with D possibly TRBD1 on 6 matching bases. Per germline, CDR1 SGDLS and CDR2 YYNGEE. Deletions cut 1 base from V and 8 bases from J, with 15 bases between. The CDR3 is made up of 15 amino acids. The CDR3, as DNA: TGTGCCAGCAGCGTACCCACCGGGGGGCGGGAAAAACTGTTTTTT. Its protein is CASSVPTGGREKLFF.

The chain uses TRBV9 and TRBJ2-1; D gene ambiguous. Looked up from germline, CDR1 is SGDLS and CDR2 is YYNGEE. The ends were cut back, 3 bases at V and 0 bases at J, with 7 bases in the middle. CDR3 length: 14 amino acids. The CDR3 reads CASSAVSSYNEQFF. The CDR3 DNA is TGTGCCAGCAGCGCGGTAAGCTCCTACAATGAGCAGTTCTTC.

This sequence joins TRBV4-2 and TRBJ2-1; D uncertain. The CDR3 contains 17 residues. Trimming cost V 4 bases and J 0 bases, with 16 bases left between them. CDR1 is LGHNA, CDR2 YNFKEQ, per germline. The CDR3 reads CASSPRVSGSSYNEQFF. The DNA of the CDR3 is TGTGCCAGCAGCCCCCGGGTGTCCGGCAGCTCCTACAATGAGCAGTTCTTC.

The gene calls are TRBV5-4 and TRBJ2-1, with D perhaps TRBD2 (6 bases). Germline V gene data show CDR1 as SGHNT and CDR2 as YYREEE (reference sequence). CDR3 length: 14 residues. The germline V and J ends were trimmed by 4 bases and 6 bases, with 14 bases remaining between them. CDR3 DNA sequence: TGTGCCAGCAGCGCCCGACTAGTGGGCAATGAGCAGTTCTTC. Its protein is CASSARLVGNEQFF.

The chain has TRBV7-8 and TRBJ2-2; 7 nucleotides align to TRBD2. The trim removed 4 bases at V and 3 bases at J, leaving 11 bases unmatched. The CDR3 sequence is 17 residues long. Germline CDR1 is SGHVS and CDR2 is FQNEAQ. The CDR3, as DNA: TGTGCCAGCAGCTCCACGGGGGGAGCGGGGCACACCGGGGAGCTGTTTTTT. Its protein is CASSSTGGAGHTGELFF.

The chain links TRBV4-3 to TRBJ2-6; D gene ambiguous. CDR1 and CDR2 (germline): LGHNA, YSLEER. V was trimmed by 2 bases and J by 0 bases, leaving 11 bases between them. The CDR3 is 17 residues long. In nucleotides, the CDR3 is TGCGCCAGCAGCCAAATCGGGTCGGGCTCTGGGGCCAACGTCCTGACTTTC. It yields the protein CASSQIGSGSGANVLTF.

This clone was seen just once. This chain joins TRBV21-1 and TRBJ2-1; TRBD1, the D gene given by the table, was not confirmed from the DNA. TRBV21-1 is deemed a pseudogene. There are 15 residues in the CDR3. The CDR3: CASSKAHRGGNEQFF. The CDR3 DNA reads TGTGCCAGCAGCAAAGCGCACAGGGGGGGCAATGAGCAGTTCTTC.

The gene calls are TRBV6-5 and TRBJ2-3; D is possibly TRBD2 (6 bases). With 0 bases removed from V and 6 bases from J, the gap between germline ends came to 16 bases. The length of the CDR3 is 16 residues. Germline CDR1 is MNHEY and CDR2 is SVGAGI. The CDR3 DNA reads TGTGCCAGCAGTTACTCGGCGGGAAGGAACGGGGATACGCAGTATTTT. Translating gives CASSYSAGRNGDTQYF.

V usage is TRBV19 and J usage is TRBJ2-7; the D gene is possibly TRBD1 (6 bases). The germline V gene encodes CDR1 LNHDA and CDR2 SQIVND (reference sequence). This CDR3 region has 14 residues. The V gene lost 5 bases and the J gene lost 3 bases, with 14 bases spanning the gap. The CDR3 DNA reads TGTGCCAGTAGTGGCAGGGGCTTCGTCTACGAGCAGTACTTC. The encoded protein is CASSGRGFVYEQYF.

The CDR3 region is CASSQRRGSPYEQYF. For the CDR3, the DNA is TGTGCCAGCAGCCAACGGCGCGGGAGTCCCTACGAGCAGTACTTC. This sequence joins TRBV7-2 and TRBJ2-7; 7 nucleotides match TRBD2. With V trimmed by 5 bases and J by 2 bases, 9 bases remained unmatched. There are 15 residues in the CDR3. The V gene's germline CDR1 is SGHTA and CDR2 FQGNSA.

This clone came up once. CDR3 protein: CASSPGSKNIQYF. The CDR3 coding sequence is TGTGCCAGCAGCCCAGGGTCCAAAAACATTCAGTACTTC. The chain carries TRBV11-1 and TRBJ2-4; weak D call: TRBD1 (5 bases). CDR3 length equals 13 residues. In germline, CDR1 is SGHAT, CDR2 FQDESV (reference sequence). Trimming shortened V by 5 bases and J by 2 bases, and 7 bases separated the two germline ends.